Given below is one TCR beta chain in context. The CDR3 sequence is 13 residues long. Trimming took off 0 bases at V and 6 bases at J, with 8 bases between the two ends. Germline loops: CDR1 WNHNN, CDR2 SYGVQD (reference sequence). TCR beta chains were sequenced at survey level with immunoSEQ. The protocol was immunoSEQ multiplex PCR, while the TCRdb copy is restricted to in-frame clones and leaves out a portion. This sample carries tens of thousands of clones, over 85% of them seen once, and the ten largest clones take roughly 4%. Sequenced material: PBMCs. This sequence joins TRBV10-1 and TRBJ1-2; possible D gene TRBD1, 5 bases. The origin of this receptor is a middle-aged man with rheumatoid arthritis. Here the CDR3 reads CASSESTGDGYTF. The CDR3 region has the DNA TGCGCCAGCAGTGAGTCGACGGGGGATGGCTACACCTTC.